This TCR beta chain appears in the sequencing data of a study of blood T cells in healthy people across ages. This clonotype turned up a few times. Alongside a J-beta primer mix, a sample-barcoded 5' primer served in a second PCR lasting roughly 7 to 12 cycles. TCRdb processed the 5' RACE reads anew with MiXCR; each CDR3 protein has one entry. The data contain about 900,000 distinct CDR3 sequences, around 68% of them singletons. The sequencing sample was made of blood. This TCR came from a man younger than 45 in good health.

The CDR3, as DNA: TGCAGCGCTGGTGGCGGAAATCAGCCCCAGCATTTT. This translates into CSAGGGNQPQHF. This chain uses TRBV29-1 with TRBJ1-5; no definite D call. The V end lost 7 bases, the J end lost 4 bases, and 11 bases lay between the germline ends. The CDR3 runs to 12 residues. Germline CDR1 SQVTM, CDR2 ANQGSEA.